This is a list of T cell receptor beta chains from one sample in a study of vaccination and CD4 T cells after COVID-19. Antigens for these TCRs are unknown. TCRdb analysed the PCR reads with MiXCR anew, one entry per CDR3 protein. The table records around 18,000 distinct CDR3 sequences, about 75% of them present only once. The sample comprised CD4+ T cells from blood, cultured in vitro. The receptors derive from a human donor who had recovered from COVID-19. Both conserved end residues are part of each CDR3. D genes are given only for firm matches. Only part of the rows carry a size: once, few, many, or a class if the clone is expanded.

j_gene,v_gene,d_gene,abundance,CDR3nt,CDR3aa
TRBJ1-1,TRBV7-8,-,-,TGTGCCAGCAGCCCAGAAGGAGGGTCGCAGAGTACTGAAGCTTTCTTT,CASSPEGGSQSTEAFF
TRBJ1-1,TRBV7-6,-,few,TGTGCCAGCAGCTCGATACGGGACGGAAGCACTGAAGCTTTCTTT,CASSSIRDGSTEAFF
TRBJ1-2,TRBV2,-,-,TGTGCCAGCAGTGAATCACGGACGGTGTATGGCTACACCTTC,CASSESRTVYGYTF
TRBJ1-5,TRBV19,TRBD1,-,TGTGCCAGTAGTTCGGCAGGGGGGTCCAATCAGCCCCAGCATTTT,CASSSAGGSNQPQHF
TRBJ1-1,TRBV6-1,-,-,TGTGCCAGCACTCAGACAGCCCATAGGACTGAAGCTTTCTTT,CASTQTAHRTEAFF
TRBJ1-5,TRBV2,-,-,TGTGCCAGCACCCTATGGAGGCATCAGCCCCAGCATTTT,CASTLWRHQPQHF
TRBJ2-5,TRBV7-7,-,-,TGTGCTAGCAGCTTTGGGCTGCAAGAGACCCAGTACTTC,CASSFGLQETQYF
TRBJ2-7,TRBV7-2,-,-,TGTGCCAGCAGCCCACCCGGGACAATTAACGAGCAGTACTTC,CASSPPGTINEQYF
TRBJ1-1,TRBV20-1,-,few,TGCAGTGCTCCAATTCCCGGACGGGTCACTGAAGCTTTCTTT,CSAPIPGRVTEAFF
TRBJ1-5,TRBV12-3/TRBV12-4,-,once,TGTGCCAGCAGTTCAGGGGAGGGCCAGCCCCAGCATTTT,CASSSGEGQPQHF
TRBJ1-5,TRBV6-1,-,-,TGTGCCAGCAGTGAACCGGAACCATATAGCAATCAGCCCCAGCATTTT,CASSEPEPYSNQPQHF
TRBJ1-2,TRBV11-3,-,-,TGTGCCAGCAGCTCACCGAGGACCTATGGCTACACCTTC,CASSSPRTYGYTF
TRBJ2-1,TRBV24-1,TRBD2,-,TGTGCCACCAGTGATATCGGACTAGCGGGAGGGAGCTCCTACAATGAGCAGTTCTTC,CATSDIGLAGGSSYNEQFF
TRBJ1-3,TRBV27,TRBD1,few,TGTGCCAGCAGCCGGGACAGGTCCTCTGGAAACACCATATATTTT,CASSRDRSSGNTIYF
TRBJ1-2,TRBV6-5,-,-,TGTGCCAGCAGTTACCCCGGGCCCCGTGGAGGCTACACCTTC,CASSYPGPRGGYTF
TRBJ1-2,TRBV19,-,-,TGTGCCAGTAGTATATGGGGGGAAGATGGCTACACCTTC,CASSIWGEDGYTF
TRBJ1-1,TRBV20-1,-,-,TGCAGTGGGGTTGAGAACACTGAAGCTTTCTTT,CSGVENTEAFF
TRBJ1-3,TRBV20-1,-,-,TGCAGTGTCCCTTTTGGGGATAACACCATATATTTT,CSVPFGDNTIYF
TRBJ1-4,TRBV11-1,TRBD1,-,TGTGCCAGCAGCTCGGACAGGACTAATGAAAAACTGTTTTTT,CASSSDRTNEKLFF
TRBJ2-3,TRBV7-2,TRBD1,-,TGTGCCAGCAGCGTTAGGGGGCAAGGCACAGATACGCAGTATTTT,CASSVRGQGTDTQYF
TRBJ2-5,TRBV10-3,TRBD2,-,TGTGCCATCGGGACTAGTAAGGAGACCCAGTACTTC,CAIGTSKETQYF
TRBJ2-7,TRBV5-8,TRBD1,-,TGTGCCAGCAGCCCTTGGACAGGGGGGTTCCACGAGCAGTACTTC,CASSPWTGGFHEQYF
TRBJ2-5,TRBV25-1,-,-,TGTGCCAGCAGTGAATGGGCCTCCTGGACCCAGTACTTC,CASSEWASWTQYF
TRBJ1-1,TRBV5-4,-,-,TGTGCCAGCAGCGCTACGGCGACAGTGAACACTGAAGCTTTCTTT,CASSATATVNTEAFF
TRBJ2-2,TRBV7-3,TRBD2,-,TGTGCCAGCAGCTCCTCCGGGACTAGCAGCTACGGGGAGCTGTTTTTT,CASSSSGTSSYGELFF
TRBJ2-5,TRBV19,TRBD2,few,TGTGCCAGTAGTATAGGAGGGTTAGCGGGGGCCCAAGAGACCCAGTACTTC,CASSIGGLAGAQETQYF
TRBJ2-4,TRBV6-1,TRBD2,-,TGTGCCAGTAGTAAGGGACTAGCGGAGTTAGCCAAAAACATTCAGTACTTC,CASSKGLAELAKNIQYF
TRBJ2-2,TRBV19,TRBD1,-,TGTGCCAGTAGTATAGCGGGGGGACAGGGGAACGGGGAGCTGTTTTTT,CASSIAGGQGNGELFF
TRBJ2-7,TRBV19,-,few,TGTGCCAGTAGTCAAGGGGCGGGGGCGGCCGAGCAGTACTTC,CASSQGAGAAEQYF
TRBJ1-4,TRBV7-9,TRBD1,-,TGTGCCAGCAGCTTCGGGGACAGGGATGGGGAAAAACTGTTTTTT,CASSFGDRDGEKLFF
TRBJ1-4,TRBV18,TRBD1,-,TGTGCCAGCTCACATACCGCGGACAGGGGACTCGGTGAAAAACTGTTTTTT,CASSHTADRGLGEKLFF
TRBJ1-2,TRBV7-2,-,few,TGTGCCAGCAGCTTCAGGGAAGGGAACGGCTACACCTTC,CASSFREGNGYTF
TRBJ2-3,TRBV11-3,-,-,TGTGCCAGCAGCTTGACGTCTAGCACAGATACGCAGTATTTT,CASSLTSSTDTQYF
TRBJ2-3,TRBV20-1,-,-,TGCAGTGCCGGGACCCGCCTAGATACGCAGTATTTT,CSAGTRLDTQYF
TRBJ1-2,TRBV19,TRBD1,-,TGTGCCAGTAGTACCCTCGGAGGGGGACAGCCGGGGGGCTACACCTTC,CASSTLGGGQPGGYTF
TRBJ1-2,TRBV5-4,TRBD1,-,TGTGCCAGCAGCCCGGCCGGGGCCGGGACAGTTCTTAACTATGGCTACACCTTC,CASSPAGAGTVLNYGYTF
TRBJ1-5,TRBV6-2/TRBV6-3,-,-,TGTGCCAGCAGGTCAGGGGATCAGCCCCAGCATTTT,CASRSGDQPQHF
TRBJ2-7,TRBV21-1,-,-,TGTGCCAGCAGCGCAGGACAGGGGATATACGAGCAGTACTTC,CASSAGQGIYEQYF
TRBJ2-2,TRBV11-2,TRBD2,-,TGTGCCAGCAGCCGAGGACTAGCGGGAGCCGGGGAGCTGTTTTTT,CASSRGLAGAGELFF
TRBJ1-2,TRBV29-1,TRBD1,few,TGCAGCGTTTCCCGGGACAGGGACGGCTACACCTTC,CSVSRDRDGYTF
TRBJ1-5,TRBV7-9,-,-,TGTGCCAGCAGCTTGGGGGGGATCAATCAGCCCCAGCATTTT,CASSLGGINQPQHF
TRBJ2-3,TRBV20-1,TRBD2,few,TGCAGTGTTAGCGGGAGCTCCGGGGATACGCAGTATTTT,CSVSGSSGDTQYF
TRBJ2-5,TRBV2,-,-,TGTGCCAGCGCCCTGGGCAGCTACCAAGAGACCCAGTACTTC,CASALGSYQETQYF
TRBJ2-3,TRBV20-1,TRBD1,-,TGCAGTGCTAGACAGGACAGGACACCAGATACGCAGTATTTT,CSARQDRTPDTQYF